Following are 29 T cell receptor beta chains from one sample sequenced in a study of T cell repertoires in ileal Crohn's disease. Here immunoSEQ multiplex PCR was the method, and the copy in TCRdb shows in-frame clones only, minus some. Of tens of thousands of clones in the sample, 80% to 85% were seen once. Sequencing was performed on ileal tissue. The source of these receptors is an adult with Crohn's disease.

The rearrangement uses TRBV27 and TRBJ2-1; TRBD1 matches 9 bases. Germline-derived CDR1 and CDR2 are MNHEY and SMNVEV (reference sequence). The CDR3 covers 16 residues. With 5 bases clipped from V and 0 bases from J, the junction kept 5 bases outside the gene matches. The CDR3 DNA is TGTGCCAGCAGTCCTTCGACAGGGGGCTCCTACAATGAGCAGTTCTTC. The encoded protein is CASSPSTGGSYNEQFF.

V is TRBV7-9 and J is TRBJ2-3, with TRBD2 matching over 8 bases. The CDR3 has 16 amino acids. J lost 3 bases, V lost 5 bases, and 10 bases had no gene match. The germline V gene encodes CDR1 SEHNR and CDR2 FQNEAQ (reference sequence). CDR3 amino acids: CASSSPRGGRTDTQYF. The DNA of the CDR3 is TGTGCCAGCAGCAGCCCCCGGGGGGGGCGTACAGATACGCAGTATTTT.

This clone has just a few counts. The chain has TRBV5-1 and TRBJ2-1, with 8 nucleotides matching TRBD1. The CDR3 extends over 14 amino acids. J gave up 10 bases and V 2 bases, and 8 bases lay outside the gene matches. Germline V lookup: CDR1 SGHRS, CDR2 YFSETQ. In DNA form, the CDR3 reads TGCGCCAGCAGCTTCCTTAATTACAGGGGGGAGCAGTTCTTC. This gives the protein CASSFLNYRGEQFF.

The chain uses TRBV29-1 and TRBJ1-1, with D unresolved. CDR1 is SQVTM and CDR2 is ANQGSEA in the germline V gene. V lost 4 bases and J lost 4, with 4 bases in between. The CDR3 loop spans 10 amino acids. CDR3 sequence reads: CSVGSTEAFF. DNA for the CDR3: TGCAGCGTTGGCAGCACTGAAGCTTTCTTT.

The chain joins TRBV27 to TRBJ2-5, with 8 bases that match TRBD1. The DNA matches TRBJ2-7 better at its end, which makes the J call doubtful. The CDR3 loop spans 16 amino acids. Germline values: CDR1 MNHEY, CDR2 SMNVEV (reference sequence). This chain's CDR3 is CASSSPGQGRSYEQYF. The CDR3 DNA reads TGTGCCAGCAGTTCCCCCGGACAGGGAAGGTCCTACGAGCAGTACTTC.

In DNA form, the CDR3 reads TGTGCCAGCAGCTTAGGGCTAGCGCGAGATACGCAGTATTTT. Translating gives CASSLGLARDTQYF. V usage is TRBV7-2 and J usage is TRBJ2-3, with D possibly being TRBD2 (6 bases). Trimming pared 1 base from V and 5 bases from J, leaving 10 bases between. CDR1 and CDR2 (germline): SGHTA, FQGNSA. The CDR3 totals 14 residues.

The CDR3 DNA is TGTGCCAGCAGCCCCTCCAGGGGAGACGACGAGCAGTACTTC. This translates into CASSPSRGDDEQYF. The gene calls are TRBV5-4 and TRBJ2-5; D may be TRBD1 (6 bases). The DNA end lines up better with TRBJ2-7; the J call may be wrong. Germline V gene sequence: CDR1 SGHNT, CDR2 YYREEE (reference sequence). CDR3 size: 14 residues.

A single count supports this clone. This chain connects TRBV9 to TRBJ1-1; no definite D call. This CDR3 contains 15 residues. Germline lookup yields CDR1 SGDLS and CDR2 YYNGEE. V lost 3 bases and J 5 bases, leaving 17 bases between the germline ends. Here the CDR3 reads CASSGAGGLWTEAFF. The CDR3 region has the DNA TGTGCCAGCAGCGGGGCGGGTGGATTGTGGACTGAAGCTTTCTTT.

The CDR3 region has the DNA TGTGCCAGCTCACTGACAGAGAACACTGAAGCTTTCTTT. Its translation is CASSLTENTEAFF. This chain uses TRBV18 with TRBJ1-1, with D perhaps TRBD1 (5 bases). CDR1 and CDR2 (germline): KGHSH, LQKENI. This CDR3 region has 13 residues. V lost 4 bases to trimming and J lost 1 base, with 7 bases between them.

The chain links TRBV9 to TRBJ1-2, with D possibly being TRBD1 (5 bases). This CDR3 region has 16 residues. V was clipped by 3 bases and J by 0 bases, with 15 bases between them. The germline V gene has CDR1 SGDLS and CDR2 YYNGEE. CDR3 nucleotides: TGTGCCAGCAGCGCCCCCCGGGGGGTTTCTAACTATGGCTACACCTTC. It specifies CASSAPRGVSNYGYTF.

The chain couples TRBV13 to TRBJ2-1; weak D call: TRBD1 (6 bases). The V and J ends lost 5 bases and 3 bases respectively, with 14 bases between them. The CDR3 runs to 15 residues. CDR1 and CDR2 from the germline V gene are PRHDT and FYEKMQ (reference sequence). The CDR3 nucleotides are TGTGCCAGCAGCCAACAGGGACCGATCTACAATGAGCAGTTCTTC. Protein: CASSQQGPIYNEQFF.

The chain combines TRBV5-1 with TRBJ2-2; tentatively, D is TRBD2 (6 bases). With 0 bases removed from V and 2 bases from J, the gap between germline ends came to 11 bases. This CDR3 contains 16 residues. Germline V lookup: CDR1 SGHRS, CDR2 YFSETQ. The CDR3 sequence is CASSLGATSNTGELFF. Written as DNA, the CDR3 is TGCGCCAGCAGCTTGGGAGCGACTAGTAACACCGGGGAGCTGTTTTTT.

This clone has a single count. The chain has TRBV27 and TRBJ1-6; D is uncertain. V was trimmed by 0 bases and J by 5 bases, leaving 11 bases between them. This CDR3 is 16 amino acids long. The V gene's germline CDR1 is MNHEY and CDR2 SMNVEV (reference sequence). The chain's CDR3 is CASSLSRQTHNSPLHF. The CDR3 bases are TGTGCCAGCAGTTTATCGCGGCAGACTCATAATTCACCCCTCCACTTT.

V usage is TRBV7-9 and J usage is TRBJ1-2, with TRBD1 identical over 9 bases. Germline CDR1 reads SEHNR; CDR2 reads FQNEAQ (reference sequence). The trim removed 1 base at V and 2 bases at J, leaving 5 bases unmatched. This CDR3 has 16 amino acids. CDR3 bases: TGTGCCAGCAGCTTAGAATATGGGACAGGGAACTATGGCTACACCTTC. It is translated as CASSLEYGTGNYGYTF. The entire variable domain, with the rest obtained from reference TRBV7-9 and TRBJ1-2, is as follows: DTGVSQNPRHKITKRGQNVTFRCDPISEHNRLYWYRQTLGQGPEFLTYFQNEAQLEKSRLLSDRFSAERPKGSFSTLEIQRTEQGDSAMYLCASSLEYGTGNYGYTFGSGTRLTVV.

Worth noting for this clone: At one end, the junction sequence differs from germline, possibly due to a read error. The chain has TRBV3-1 (or the pseudogene TRBV3-2) and TRBJ2-7; a weak D match, TRBD1 (5 bases). Per the germline V gene, CDR1 is LGHDT and CDR2 is YNNKEL (reference sequence). The CDR3 length is 9 residues. The CDR3 protein is CASSHRQHF. The DNA of the CDR3 is TGTGCCAGCAGCCACAGACAGCACTTC.

The V call is TRBV7-6, the J call TRBJ1-2; 7 nucleotides align to TRBD1. The CDR3 extends over 13 amino acids. The germline V gene encodes CDR1 SGHVS and CDR2 FNYEAQ. The junction had 7 bases not matched to a gene; V was cut back by 4 bases and J by 8 bases. CDR3 loop: CASSSRTGGGYTF. As DNA, the CDR3 is TGTGCCAGCAGCTCCCGGACAGGAGGCGGCTACACCTTC. Based on the CDR3 plus reference TRBV7-6 and TRBJ1-2, the full variable domain is GAGVSQSPRYKVTKRGQDVALRCDPISGHVSLYWYRQALGQGPEFLTYFNYEAQQDKSGLPNDRFSAERPEGSISTLTIQRTEQRDSAMYRCASSSRTGGGYTFGSGTRLTVV.

In its sample, this clone was seen once. The genes are TRBV6-5 and TRBJ1-2, with a tentative D call TRBD1 (5 bases). This CDR3 is 15 amino acids long. The ends were cut back, 0 bases at V and 1 base at J, with 9 bases in the middle. Germline values: CDR1 MNHEY, CDR2 SVGAGI. CDR3 nucleotide sequence: TGTGCCAGCAGTTACTCGGGGGGGTTTAACTATGGCTACACCTTC. It encodes CASSYSGGFNYGYTF.

This clone is medium-sized in the sample. V is TRBV7-3 and J is TRBJ1-6; 7 bases are a match to TRBD1. Germline CDR1 is SGHTA and CDR2 is FQGTGA. V trimming: 5 bases; J trimming: 9 bases; junction bases outside the gene matches: 7. This CDR3 spans 14 amino acids. In nucleotides, the CDR3 is TGTGCCAGCAGCACCGGGACAGTTCGTTCACCCCTCCACTTT. This encodes CASSTGTVRSPLHF. Full variable domain (remainder filled in from reference TRBV7-3 and TRBJ1-6): GAGVSQTPSNKVTEKGKYVELRCDPISGHTALYWYRQSLGQGPEFLIYFQGTGAADDSGLPNDRFFAVRPEGSVSTLKIQRTERGDSAVYLCASSTGTVRSPLHFGNGTRLTVT.

This rearrangement joins TRBV18 to TRBJ1-1, with a tentative D call TRBD1 (6 bases). The CDR3 sequence is 14 residues long. The germline CDR1 and CDR2 sequences are KGHSH and LQKENI. Trimming cost V 3 bases and J 2 bases, with 10 bases left between them. The DNA for the CDR3 is TGTGCCAGCTCACCGGACAGCGCCAACACTGAAGCTTTCTTT. Its translation is CASSPDSANTEAFF.

This clone came up once. The rearrangement links TRBV27 to TRBJ2-7; possibly TRBD1 for D (6 bases). CDR3 length equals 13 residues. The germline V gene has CDR1 MNHEY and CDR2 SMNVEV (reference sequence). The V and J ends lost 8 bases and 2 bases respectively, with 13 bases between them. The CDR3 DNA sequence: TGTGCCAGCTCAGGGGAAACGACCTACGAGCAGTACTTC. It is translated as CASSGETTYEQYF.

The V call is TRBV9, the J call TRBJ2-5, with 9 nucleotides matching TRBD2. The germline CDR1 and CDR2 sequences are SGDLS and YYNGEE. Losses at the gene ends were 1 base for V and 4 bases for J; bases not matched to a gene: 5. The CDR3 is made up of 15 amino acids. The CDR3 protein is CASSVLAAGGETQYF. The CDR3 DNA follows: TGTGCCAGCAGCGTACTGGCAGCGGGGGGAGAGACCCAGTACTTC.

A single count supports this clone. The J gene is TRBJ1-2, the V gene TRBV7-2, with a weak D call TRBD1 (6 bases). V was cut by 5 bases and J by 4 bases, with 14 bases left in between. The CDR3 extends over 14 amino acids. The germline V gene encodes CDR1 SGHTA and CDR2 FQGNSA. CDR3 sequence reads: CASSGQQGFYGYTF. The CDR3 region has the DNA TGTGCCAGCAGCGGGCAACAGGGATTCTATGGCTACACCTTC. Using reference TRBV7-2 and TRBJ1-2 for the parts outside the CDR3, the full variable domain is GAGVSQSPSNKVTEKGKDVELRCDPISGHTALYWYRQSLGQGLEFLIYFQGNSAPDKSGLPSDRFSAERTGGSVSTLTIQRTQQEDSAVYLCASSGQQGFYGYTFGSGTRLTVV.

This clone was counted only a few times. CDR3 DNA: TGTGCCAGCAGCTTAGCCTCCGGACAGGGGAATCCTGAAGCTTTCTTT. It specifies CASSLASGQGNPEAFF. The chain combines TRBV7-9 with TRBJ1-1, with 9 positions matching TRBD1. The J segment lost 6 bases and the V segment lost 0 bases, leaving 8 bases of the junction unmatched. This CDR3 region has 16 residues. Germline V lookup: CDR1 SEHNR, CDR2 FQNEAQ (reference sequence).

This rearrangement joins TRBV4-2 to TRBJ1-2; a weak D match, TRBD1 (5 bases). V lost 0 bases and J 4 bases, leaving 12 bases between the germline ends. CDR1 and CDR2 from the germline V gene are LGHNA and YNFKEQ. CDR3 length equals 15 residues. Here the CDR3 reads CASSQEETATYGYTF. The CDR3 nucleotides are TGTGCCAGCAGCCAAGAGGAGACAGCGACCTATGGCTACACCTTC.

The V call is TRBV11-2, the J call TRBJ2-1, with 7 bases aligning to TRBD2. This CDR3 region has 15 residues. V was pared by 5 bases and J by 7 bases, with 11 bases of the junction left unmatched. Germline CDR1 and CDR2: SGHAT and FQNNGV. The CDR3 bases are TGTGCCAGCAGCCCCCTGCGGGGGAGCAAGAATGAGCAGTTCTTC. Its translation: CASSPLRGSKNEQFF.

This rearrangement joins TRBV7-3 to TRBJ1-1; no reliable D call. Germline CDR1 is SGHTA and CDR2 is FQGTGA. V lost 5 bases, J lost 2 bases, and 9 bases lay in between. This CDR3 has 13 amino acids. CDR3 in DNA: TGTGCCAGCAGCCCTAACAGCAACACTGAAGCTTTCTTT. Amino acid sequence: CASSPNSNTEAFF.

V gene TRBV2 combines with J gene TRBJ2-2, with 8 bases lining up with TRBD1. The CDR3 contains 15 residues. V dropped 7 bases and J dropped 4; count of bases not matched to a gene: 8. Germline CDR1 and CDR2: SNHLY and FYNNEI. The CDR3 loop reads CASTRQGLSTGELFF. DNA for the CDR3: TGTGCCAGCACCAGACAGGGGCTGAGCACCGGGGAGCTGTTTTTT.

The chain combines TRBV28 with TRBJ1-5, with D maybe TRBD1 (6 bases). V was cut by 2 bases and J by 7 bases, with 21 bases left in between. There are 17 residues in the CDR3. Germline V CDR1 and CDR2: MDHEN, SYDVKM. CDR3 sequence reads: CASSLRGSLSSLQPQHF. DNA of the CDR3: TGTGCCAGCAGTTTAAGGGGGAGTCTCAGTTCTTTGCAGCCCCAGCATTTT.

The chain couples TRBV27 to TRBJ2-3, with D possibly TRBD1 on 6 matching bases. The CDR3 has 15 amino acids. Germline V gene lookup returns CDR1 MNHEY and CDR2 SMNVEV (reference sequence). Trimming cost V 6 bases and J 1 base, with 14 bases left between them. Here the CDR3 reads CASRTGNMGTDTQYF. The CDR3 DNA is TGTGCCAGCAGAACAGGGAATATGGGCACAGATACGCAGTATTTT.